A single TCR beta chain is shown here with its context. Per the original data handling: Reference gene primer amplification in the assay estimated nucleated cell counts. Using immunoSEQ multiplex PCR, the repertoire was profiled, and TCRdb retains in-frame clones only, with some absent. The V and J calls and clone size are taken from that table; D and trimming were inferred from the DNA. The sample records about 80,000 clones, 84% being singletons. Trimming cost V 2 bases and J 9 bases; bases outside gene matches: 7. Looked up from germline, CDR1 is GTSNPN and CDR2 is SVGIG (reference sequence). This CDR3 region has 13 residues. This entry is derived from a study of blood T cell repertoires in COVID-19. In the study overall: From T cells, B-cell-depleted T cells, or PBMCs came the material, which was cDNA or gDNA.

The material sequenced was peripheral blood. The chain employs TRBV30 and TRBJ2-3; 8 bases fit TRBD2. This clonotype originated in a man aged 45-65 years with acute or convalescent COVID-19. The CDR3 DNA sequence: TGTGCCTGGAGTCTCCAGACGGGGGGGACGCAGTATTTT. Encoded protein: CAWSLQTGGTQYF.